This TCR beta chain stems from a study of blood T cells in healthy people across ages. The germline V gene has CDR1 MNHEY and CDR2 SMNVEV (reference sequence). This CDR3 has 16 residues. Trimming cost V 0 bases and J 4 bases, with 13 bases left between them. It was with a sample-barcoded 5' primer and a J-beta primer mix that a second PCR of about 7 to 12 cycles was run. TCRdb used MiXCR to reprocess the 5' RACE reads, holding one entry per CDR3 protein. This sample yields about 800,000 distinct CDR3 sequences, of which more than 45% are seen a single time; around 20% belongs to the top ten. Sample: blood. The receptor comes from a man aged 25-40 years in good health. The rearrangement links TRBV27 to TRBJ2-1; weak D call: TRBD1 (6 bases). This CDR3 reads CASSLSDGTSYNEQFF. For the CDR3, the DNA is TGTGCCAGCAGTTTATCGGACGGGACATCGTACAATGAGCAGTTCTTC.